This is a list of T cell receptor beta chains from one sample in a study of cytomegalovirus exposure and HLA in healthy donors. This table comes from immunoSEQ multiplex PCR, and its TCRdb copy is limited to in-frame clones, with some not included. This table holds about 160,000 clones, approximately 85% found once. The sequencing sample was made of PBMCs. These receptor sequences come from a girl aged 2 to 9 in good health and CMV-seropositive. CDR3s leave out the opening cysteine and the closing phenylalanine or tryptophan. D genes are given only for firm matches.

d_call: -
v_call: TRBV4-1
j_call: TRBJ2-7
cdr3_aa: ASSLKTQGYEQY

d_call: TRBD2
v_call: TRBV6-5
j_call: TRBJ2-7
cdr3_aa: ASSYSGGRTYEQY

d_call: TRBD2
v_call: TRBV30
j_call: TRBJ2-5
cdr3_aa: AWSVPRTSGPRTETQY

d_call: -
v_call: TRBV4-1
j_call: TRBJ2-2
cdr3_aa: ASSLSDRAGELF

d_call: -
v_call: TRBV28
j_call: TRBJ2-7
cdr3_aa: ASSFPGLVGYEQY

d_call: TRBD1
v_call: TRBV5-1
j_call: TRBJ1-2
cdr3_aa: ASSPGTGGNYGYT

d_call: TRBD2
v_call: TRBV9
j_call: TRBJ2-3
cdr3_aa: ASSPFTSGSGTDTQY

d_call: -
v_call: TRBV5-5
j_call: TRBJ2-5
cdr3_aa: ASSLSHQETQY

d_call: -
v_call: TRBV10-3
j_call: TRBJ1-1
cdr3_aa: AISATDAPNTEAF

d_call: -
v_call: TRBV6-4
j_call: TRBJ1-2
cdr3_aa: ASSREAGPNYGYT

d_call: -
v_call: TRBV10-3
j_call: TRBJ2-7
cdr3_aa: AISGGTADSYEQY

d_call: -
v_call: TRBV19
j_call: TRBJ2-4
cdr3_aa: ASTPAASLAKNIQY

d_call: -
v_call: TRBV6-5
j_call: TRBJ2-1
cdr3_aa: ASSSRLIRLDDEQF

d_call: -
v_call: TRBV19
j_call: TRBJ2-7
cdr3_aa: ASTGVGSYEQY

d_call: TRBD1
v_call: TRBV4-2
j_call: TRBJ1-5
cdr3_aa: ASSQGQGQPQH

d_call: -
v_call: TRBV2
j_call: TRBJ1-1
cdr3_aa: ASKGMGGTKAF

d_call: TRBD1
v_call: TRBV30
j_call: TRBJ2-7
cdr3_aa: AWSAGTGPSYEQY

d_call: TRBD2
v_call: TRBV7-3
j_call: TRBJ2-2
cdr3_aa: ASSPRGVGDGTGELF

d_call: -
v_call: TRBV5-3
j_call: TRBJ1-5
cdr3_aa: ARSLVRGRNHQPQH

d_call: -
v_call: TRBV15
j_call: TRBJ2-2
cdr3_aa: ATSREGGRGELF

d_call: TRBD2
v_call: TRBV7-9
j_call: TRBJ2-7
cdr3_aa: ASSLVSREYEQY

d_call: -
v_call: TRBV9
j_call: TRBJ2-1
cdr3_aa: ASSVGGPNEQF

d_call: TRBD1
v_call: TRBV19
j_call: TRBJ2-5
cdr3_aa: ASSRQGGGGETQY

d_call: TRBD1
v_call: TRBV29-1
j_call: TRBJ2-7
cdr3_aa: SVFGQGIPYEQY

d_call: TRBD2
v_call: TRBV2
j_call: TRBJ2-3
cdr3_aa: ASSGTSGRAGPDTQY

d_call: -
v_call: TRBV6-1
j_call: TRBJ1-2
cdr3_aa: ASSESRGGYGYT

d_call: -
v_call: TRBV13
j_call: TRBJ2-3
cdr3_aa: ASRKANRRTDTQY